These 9 T cell receptor beta chains came from one sample sequenced in a study of tumor-infiltrating lymphocytes in primary liver carcinoma. Total RNA amounting to approximately 460 ng was the source from which TCR beta cDNA was made with a constant-region primer. Sequencing libraries for TCR beta derived from three nested multiplex PCR rounds that used slightly modified ARM-PCR. TRBV1-TRBV30 forward and Cbeta reverse primers drove the first two roughly 10-cycle rounds. TCRdb re-analysed the multiplex PCR reads in MiXCR, keeping a single row per CDR3 protein. The sample gives tens of thousands of distinct CDR3 sequences, roughly 70% of which show up once; roughly 15% is in the top ten. From 20-30 mg of unsorted bulk tissue, DNA and RNA were co-extracted together. The sequencing sample was made of liver tumor tissue from sampling region 4. Specified subset: tumor region T4, right-lateral pole. The receptors come from a man in his forties or fifties with primary liver carcinoma and hepatitis B virus infection.

The table lists this clonotype with a count of one. This CDR3 is missing its conserved last phenylalanine or tryptophan, likely due to a read error. The chain links TRBV30 to TRBJ2-7; a weak D match, TRBD2 (5 bases). The V gene's germline CDR1 is GTSNPN and CDR2 SVGIG (reference sequence). V gave up 0 bases and J gave up 2 bases, with 14 bases separating them. The CDR3 sequence is 15 residues long. The CDR3: CAWSVAGIGPYEQYY. CDR3 bases: TGTGCCTGGAGTGTAGCCGGGATAGGACCCTACGAGCAGTACTAC.

In its sample, this clonotype was seen many times. This sequence joins TRBV28 and TRBJ1-6; maybe TRBD1 (5 bases). Germline CDR1 MDHEN, CDR2 SYDVKM. This CDR3 comprises 15 residues. The V gene lost 8 bases and the J gene lost 0 bases, with 11 bases spanning the gap. The CDR3 is CASGGQLSYNSPLHF. CDR3 nucleotides: TGTGCCAGCGGAGGACAACTCTCCTATAATTCACCCCTCCACTTT.

The gene calls are TRBV10-3 and TRBJ2-3; 11 nucleotides align to TRBD2. V lost 8 bases to trimming and J lost 2 bases; unmatched junction nucleotides: 15. The CDR3 has 18 residues. CDR1 ENHRY and CDR2 SYGVKD come from the germline V gene. CDR3 DNA: TGTGCCATCGATGCATCCTCAATGACTAGCGGGGACACAGATACGCAGTATTTT. Protein: CAIDASSMTSGDTDTQYF.

By proportion, this clonotype is medium-sized. The V call is TRBV10-2, the J call TRBJ2-7, with no clear D. The length of the CDR3 is 14 residues. Germline V CDR1 and CDR2: WSHSY, SAAADI. The V and J ends lost 7 bases and 6 bases respectively, with 19 bases between them. The CDR3 DNA is TGCGCCAGCATAGACAACTGGGGTCGACCCGAGCAGTACTTC. Amino acid sequence: CASIDNWGRPEQYF.

Regarding this clonotype: A much larger clonotype is one base distant, so this may be a read error. V gene TRBV7-9 combines with J gene TRBJ2-2, with D possibly being TRBD1 or TRBD2 (5 bases each). The CDR3 runs to 13 residues. Germline lookup yields CDR1 SEHNR and CDR2 FQNEAQ (reference sequence). Written as DNA, the CDR3 is TGTGCCGGCAGCGGCAGGGTAGCGGGGGAGCTGTTTTTT. Translation: CAGSGRVAGELFF.

On this clonotype: Given the absence of the conserved phenylalanine or tryptophan at the CDR3 end, a read error is likely. This chain joins TRBV4-1 and TRBJ1-5, with D possibly TRBD1 on 5 matching bases. CDR3 length equals 17 residues. Germline CDR1 reads MGHRA; CDR2 reads YSYEKL. The CDR3 loop reads CASNQDPGTAGNQPQHY. CDR3 DNA sequence: TGCGCCAGCAACCAAGATCCGGGGACCGCCGGGAACCAGCCTCAGCATTAT.

There are many counts of this clonotype. The chain's CDR3 is CASSDRVDYGYTF. The CDR3 region has the DNA TGCGCCAGCAGCGACAGGGTGGACTATGGCTACACCTTC. The chain recombines TRBV5-1 with TRBJ1-2, with 7 bases that match TRBD1. This CDR3 spans 13 amino acids. Per the germline V gene, CDR1 is SGHRS and CDR2 is YFSETQ. Losses at the gene ends were 4 bases for V and 3 bases for J; bases not matched to a gene: 3.

J is TRBJ2-1 and V is TRBV30, with D unclear. Germline lookup yields CDR1 GTSNPN and CDR2 SVGIG (reference sequence). Trimming stripped 2 bases from V and 4 bases from J, with 6 bases between. The CDR3 spans 12 residues. CDR3 amino acids: CAWSRDYNEQFF. The CDR3 coding sequence is TGTGCCTGGAGTCGTGATTACAATGAGCAGTTCTTC.

In the case of this clonotype: This CDR3 is missing its conserved last phenylalanine or tryptophan, likely due to a read error. The gene calls are TRBV29-1 and TRBJ2-7; 9 nucleotides match TRBD1. Germline values: CDR1 SQVTM, CDR2 ANQGSEA. This CDR3 is built from 12 residues. CDR3: CCVDGTGYEQYL. CDR3 sequence (DNA): TGCTGTGTTGACGGGACAGGGTACGAGCAGTACTTA.